These 17 T cell receptor beta chains were sequenced from one sample in a study of shared clonotypes between healthy human individuals. Measured with immunoSEQ multiplex PCR; TCRdb has only the in-frame clones, and not every one. The data hold some 1.5 million clones, with about 96% observed a single time. Sequences were obtained from naive CD4+ T cells sorted from blood. Subset reported: CD45RA+ positively selected. These receptors originate from a man aged 25 to 40 in good health.

This clone appeared once. The chain has TRBV11-2 and TRBJ1-3; TRBD1 matches 10 bases. This CDR3 contains 14 residues. CDR1 is SGHAT and CDR2 is FQNNGV in the germline V gene. The J segment lost 5 bases and the V segment lost 4 bases, leaving 2 bases of the junction unmatched. The CDR3 nucleotides are TGTGCCAGCAGCTCGACAGGGGGCCGAAACACCATATATTTT. This codes for CASSSTGGRNTIYF.

This clone was seen a single time. The chain links TRBV6-1 to TRBJ1-5, with D unresolved. Germline V gene sequence: CDR1 MNHNS, CDR2 SASEGT. CDR3 length: 15 amino acids. The V gene lost 0 bases and the J gene lost 7 bases, with 13 bases spanning the gap. In DNA, the CDR3 is TGTGCCAGCAGTGAAGCGCCGAGGACCGGACAGCCCCAGCATTTT. It encodes CASSEAPRTGQPQHF.

The genes are TRBV19 and TRBJ1-4, with D unclear. The CDR3 loop spans 14 amino acids. V lost 7 bases to trimming and J lost 0 bases, with 9 bases between them. Germline V gives CDR1 LNHDA, CDR2 SQIVND (reference sequence). CDR3 protein: CASKGGTTNEKLFF. DNA of the CDR3: TGTGCCAGTAAGGGCGGGACAACTAATGAAAAACTGTTTTTT.

This clone was recorded only once. The J gene is TRBJ2-7, the V gene TRBV6-6; unclear D gene. Trimming took off 7 bases at V and 4 bases at J, with 8 bases between the two ends. CDR1 and CDR2 from the germline V gene are MNHNY and SVGAGI (reference sequence). The length of the CDR3 is 11 residues. The DNA of the CDR3 is TGTGCCAGCACGAAGGGATACGAGCAGTACTTC. Encoded protein: CASTKGYEQYF.

V usage is TRBV19 and J usage is TRBJ2-1; 9 bases are a match to TRBD2. After removal of 1 base from V and 7 bases from J, the junction contained 8 bases not matched to a gene. The CDR3 runs 16 residues. In germline, CDR1 is LNHDA, CDR2 SQIVND (reference sequence). The CDR3 coding sequence is TGTGCCAGTAGTATAGGGGGCGGGAGGGTTTTGAATGAGCAGTTCTTC. Encoded protein: CASSIGGGRVLNEQFF.

The chain carries TRBV18 and TRBJ1-1; D is unclear. The CDR3 spans 13 residues. Germline V CDR1 and CDR2: KGHSH, LQKENI. V was trimmed by 4 bases and J by 5 bases, leaving 11 bases between them. The CDR3 bases are TGTGCCAGCTCACGGGAGGGAGGAACTGAAGCTTTCTTT. As protein: CASSREGGTEAFF.

The V call is TRBV5-4, the J call TRBJ2-1, with 7 bases that match TRBD1. Germline-derived CDR1 and CDR2 are SGHNT and YYREEE (reference sequence). The CDR3 is 13 residues long. The junction had 5 bases not matched to a gene; V was cut back by 7 bases and J by 4 bases. Here the CDR3 DNA reads TGTGCCAGCCGACAGGGTGGATACAATGAGCAGTTCTTC. Translated: CASRQGGYNEQFF.

This chain joins TRBV6-4 and TRBJ2-1; tentatively, D is TRBD2 (6 bases). Germline V gene sequence: CDR1 MRHNA, CDR2 SNTAGT. This CDR3 comprises 13 residues. With 2 bases removed from V and 13 bases from J, the gap between germline ends came to 15 bases. The DNA of the CDR3 is TGTGCCAGCAGTGACGAGGAGCAGCGGGCTCAGTTCTTC. Translated, it gives CASSDEEQRAQFF.

The chain combines TRBV5-1 with TRBJ2-7, with D maybe TRBD1 (5 bases). The V end was cut by 4 bases, the J end by 2 bases, with 13 bases between. The germline CDR1 and CDR2 sequences are SGHRS and YFSETQ. This CDR3 region has 14 residues. This chain's CDR3 is CASSVSGITYEQYF. In nucleotides, the CDR3 is TGCGCCAGCAGCGTATCAGGGATTACCTACGAGCAGTACTTC.

The chain links TRBV7-9 to TRBJ1-1; D is undetermined. CDR3 length equals 15 residues. Trimming stripped 1 base from V and 0 bases from J, with 9 bases between. The V gene's germline CDR1 is SEHNR and CDR2 FQNEAQ (reference sequence). The chain's CDR3 is CASSLGGGVNTEAFF. The CDR3 region has the DNA TGTGCCAGCAGCTTAGGTGGCGGAGTGAACACTGAAGCTTTCTTT.

The chain combines TRBV15 with TRBJ1-4; no clear D gene. This CDR3 region has 15 residues. The ends were cut back, 0 bases at V and 5 bases at J, with 10 bases in the middle. Germline V gene sequence: CDR1 LNHNV, CDR2 YYDKDF (reference sequence). The CDR3 DNA follows: TGTGCCACCAGCAGAGATAGAAGTTGGAATGAAAAACTGTTTTTT. This codes for CATSRDRSWNEKLFF.

The genes are TRBV10-3 and TRBJ1-5; D is unclear. The CDR3 spans 13 residues. Germline loops: CDR1 ENHRY, CDR2 SYGVKD. V was clipped by 4 bases and J by 4 bases, with 8 bases between them. CDR3 coding DNA: TGTGCCATCAGTGTGGCCCAGAATCAGCCCCAGCATTTT. It yields the protein CAISVAQNQPQHF.

V usage is TRBV5-5 and J usage is TRBJ2-7, with 8 bases identical to TRBD2. The CDR3 is 14 residues long. Germline assignment: CDR1 SGHKS and CDR2 YYEKEE (reference sequence). V shed 3 bases and J 0 bases; nucleotides not matched to a gene: 2. The CDR3 nucleotides read TGTGCCAGCAGCTCTACTAGCGGCTCCTACGAGCAGTACTTC. Protein sequence: CASSSTSGSYEQYF.

The chain combines TRBV19 with TRBJ1-5; the D is unclear. CDR1 is LNHDA, CDR2 SQIVND, per germline (reference sequence). V was trimmed by 3 bases and J by 3 bases, leaving 12 bases between them. The CDR3 runs 15 residues. The CDR3 region is CASSIQPISNQPQHF. The DNA for the CDR3 is TGTGCCAGTAGTATTCAACCGATTTCCAATCAGCCCCAGCATTTT.

The chain combines TRBV19 with TRBJ2-3; 7 bases are a match to TRBD2. CDR1 LNHDA and CDR2 SQIVND come from the germline V gene (reference sequence). The CDR3 spans 15 residues. V gave up 5 bases and J gave up 3 bases; unmatched junction bases: 8. The CDR3 here is CASSFVGAGTDTQYF. In nucleotides, the CDR3 is TGTGCCAGTAGTTTCGTGGGAGCGGGGACAGATACGCAGTATTTT.

J is TRBJ1-1 and V is TRBV7-6; 9 nucleotides match TRBD1. V trimming: 5 bases; J trimming: 4 bases; junction bases outside the gene matches: 11. This CDR3 has 16 amino acids. Germline CDR1 reads SGHVS; CDR2 reads FNYEAQ. For the CDR3, the DNA is TGTGCCAGCAGCCAACGTTACAGGGGGCGCGTCACTGAAGCTTTCTTT. Residues: CASSQRYRGRVTEAFF.

V gene TRBV5-4 combines with J gene TRBJ2-2; D possibly corresponds to TRBD1 (6 bases). Germline assignment: CDR1 SGHNT and CDR2 YYREEE (reference sequence). CDR3 length equals 16 residues. Between the trimmed V and J ends, which lost 0 bases and 0 bases, there was a span of 9 bases. For the CDR3, the DNA is TGTGCCAGCAGCTTGGAGGGGGTACCGAACACCGGGGAGCTGTTTTTT. Protein sequence: CASSLEGVPNTGELFF.